The 20 T cell receptor beta chains listed next were all sequenced from one sample in a study of OX40 agonist ivuxolimab in advanced cancers. Using immunoSEQ multiplex PCR, the repertoire was profiled, and TCRdb retains in-frame clones only, with some absent. The sample includes more than 85,000 clones, just under 85% of them seen just once. The material sequenced was CD4+ or CD8+ T cells sorted from blood, taken in a trial of the OX40 agonist ivuxolimab. All receptors derive from an adult with an advanced solid tumor such as melanoma, head and neck, liver or kidney cancer.

In DNA form, the CDR3 reads TGTGCCAGCAGCTTAAGACAGGTCGGGGAGCTGTTTTTT. It translates to CASSLRQVGELFF. This sequence joins TRBV7-3 and TRBJ2-2, with D perhaps matching TRBD1 (6 bases). The germline gives CDR1 SGHTA, CDR2 FQGTGA. There are 13 residues in the CDR3. The V and J ends lost 1 base and 7 bases respectively, with 7 bases between them.

In regard to this clone: Other nucleotide sequences from this sample produce the same CDR3. The rearrangement uses TRBV9 and TRBJ2-1; tentative D call: TRBD2 (5 bases). The CDR3 contains 15 residues. Germline-derived CDR1 and CDR2 are SGDLS and YYNGEE. V was pared by 4 bases and J by 4 bases, with 15 bases between. CDR3 protein: CASSPTRLPYNEQFF. DNA of the CDR3: TGTGCCAGCAGCCCCACTAGGCTTCCGTACAATGAGCAGTTCTTC. Looking up the rest from reference TRBV9 and TRBJ2-1 gives the full variable domain: DSGVTQTPKHLITATGQRVTLRCSPRSGDLSVYWYQQSLDQGLQFLIQYYNGEERAKGNILERFSAQQFPDLHSELNLSSLELGDSALYFCASSPTRLPYNEQFFGPGTRLTVL.

V gene TRBV7-9 combines with J gene TRBJ2-3; D is possibly TRBD1 (5 bases). Germline loops: CDR1 SEHNR, CDR2 FQNEAQ (reference sequence). This CDR3 has 13 amino acids. Trimming took 6 bases from V and 4 from J, leaving 11 bases between them. The CDR3 DNA reads as TGTGCCAGCAGGGGGCTCGGACCAGATACGCAGTATTTT. Protein: CASRGLGPDTQYF.

V usage is TRBV18 and J usage is TRBJ1-3; D remains ambiguous. V shed 0 bases and J shed 9 bases, with 18 bases lying between them. This CDR3 is built from 16 residues. Germline CDR1 KGHSH, CDR2 LQKENI. CDR3 amino acids: CASSPPSPRHITTIYF. The CDR3 region has the DNA TGTGCCAGCTCACCACCCTCCCCGCGACACATAACCACCATATATTTT.

V gene TRBV11-2 combines with J gene TRBJ1-3; no definite D call. The CDR3 sequence is 17 residues long. The V end lost 0 bases, the J end lost 0 bases, and 12 bases lay between the germline ends. Germline CDR1 and CDR2: SGHAT and FQNNGV. The CDR3: CASSLEGARSSGNTIYF. The CDR3, as DNA: TGTGCCAGCAGCTTAGAAGGCGCCCGGAGCTCTGGAAACACCATATATTTT.

This clone was found once. The genes are TRBV28 and TRBJ2-1; 9 bases match TRBD2. This CDR3 is built from 16 residues. Germline CDR1 MDHEN, CDR2 SYDVKM. Trimming removed 2 bases from V and 11 bases from J; junction bases left unmatched: 13. This CDR3 reads CASSLDAGGRALKQFF. CDR3 DNA: TGTGCCAGCAGTTTAGACGCCGGCGGGAGGGCTTTGAAGCAGTTCTTC.

The chain couples TRBV6-5 to TRBJ2-7; D uncertain. This CDR3 is built from 11 residues. With 8 bases removed from V and 0 bases from J, the gap between germline ends came to 5 bases. Germline loops: CDR1 MNHEY, CDR2 SVGAGI. CDR3 protein: CASGISYEQYF. CDR3 nucleotide sequence: TGTGCCAGCGGCATCTCCTACGAGCAGTACTTC.

DNA for the CDR3: TGTGCCAGCAGCTCGCGAGGTGAACGCGTTGGAAACACCATATATTTT. It specifies CASSSRGERVGNTIYF. The rearrangement joins TRBV9 to TRBJ1-3, with unresolved D. The germline V gene encodes CDR1 SGDLS and CDR2 YYNGEE. The V end lost 4 bases, the J end lost 3 bases, and 17 bases lay between the germline ends. This CDR3 is built from 16 residues.

The chain combines TRBV29-1 with TRBJ2-4; TRBD1 might be the D (5 bases). The germline gives CDR1 SQVTM, CDR2 ANQGSEA. V dropped 7 bases and J dropped 2 bases, with 12 bases sitting between them. CDR3 size: 13 residues. CDR3 nucleotides: TGCAGCGCCCCCTTGGGGCCCAAAAACATTCAGTACTTC. This gives the protein CSAPLGPKNIQYF.

The chain combines TRBV14 with TRBJ2-3, with D uncertain. The CDR3 runs to 15 residues. CDR1 SGHDN and CDR2 FVKESK come from the germline V gene. V lost 1 base and J 0 bases, leaving 8 bases between the germline ends. The CDR3 DNA reads TGTGCCAGCAGCCAAGTAATTGCCAGCACAGATACGCAGTATTTT. Translating gives CASSQVIASTDTQYF.

The V and J genes are TRBV4-1 and TRBJ1-2; 11 bases are a match to TRBD1. The CDR3 is 17 amino acids. Per the germline V gene, CDR1 is MGHRA and CDR2 is YSYEKL. V was pared by 0 bases and J by 4 bases, with 7 bases of the junction left unmatched. CDR3 coding DNA: TGCGCCAGCAGCCAAGAGGCCGGGACAGGGGGAATCTATGGCTACACCTTC. Its protein product is CASSQEAGTGGIYGYTF.

CDR3 loop: CACPHSSGGLQETQYF. CDR3 nucleotides: TGTGCCTGCCCCCACAGTAGCGGGGGTCTCCAAGAGACCCAGTACTTC. V is TRBV30 and J is TRBJ2-5; the match to TRBD2 covers 9 bases. The CDR3 contains 16 residues. V shed 6 bases, J shed 1 base, and the junction held 12 bases outside the gene matches. The germline gives CDR1 GTSNPN, CDR2 SVGIG (reference sequence). Full variable domain (remainder filled in from reference TRBV30 and TRBJ2-5): SQTIHQWPATLVQPVGSPLSLECTVEGTSNPNLYWYRQAAGRGLQLLFYSVGIGQISSEVPQNLSASRPQDRQFILSSKKLLLSDSGFYLCACPHSSGGLQETQYFGPGTRLLVL.

The chain combines TRBV6-6 with TRBJ2-3, with 8 bases lining up with TRBD2. CDR1 is MNHNY, CDR2 SVGAGI, per germline (reference sequence). CDR3 length: 16 residues. Trimming removed 8 bases from V and 4 bases from J; junction bases left unmatched: 14. The CDR3 sequence is CASGNLGGGWSDTQYF. The CDR3 region has the DNA TGTGCCAGCGGGAACTTGGGCGGGGGGTGGTCAGATACGCAGTATTTT.

V gene TRBV9 combines with J gene TRBJ1-2; D is undetermined. Germline CDR1 reads SGDLS; CDR2 reads YYNGEE. There are 13 residues in the CDR3. V was clipped by 0 bases and J by 8 bases, with 11 bases between them. CDR3 in amino acids: CASSVDRFRGYTF. The CDR3 DNA follows: TGTGCCAGCAGCGTAGATAGGTTTCGGGGCTACACCTTC.

The rearrangement links TRBV27 to TRBJ1-2; tentatively, D is TRBD1 (5 bases). This CDR3 region has 15 residues. Germline V gives CDR1 MNHEY, CDR2 SMNVEV (reference sequence). V shed 0 bases and J shed 4 bases, with 12 bases lying between them. The CDR3, as DNA: TGTGCCAGCAGTTTATCGGCAACGGGGACCTATGGCTACACCTTC. It codes for CASSLSATGTYGYTF.

This clone was found a few times. The V call is TRBV25-1, the J call TRBJ1-5; D remains unclear. V was cut by 1 base and J by 1 base, with 5 bases left in between. CDR1 is MGHDK and CDR2 is SYGVNS in the germline V gene. The CDR3 covers 14 residues. CDR3 bases: TGTGCCAGCAGTGAATGGGGAAGCAATCAGCCCCAGCATTTT. It yields the protein CASSEWGSNQPQHF.

CDR3 amino acids: CASSRRRNIQHF. Written as DNA, the CDR3 is TGTGCCAGCAGCCGAAGACGGAATATCCAGCATTTT. The chain has TRBV11-3 and TRBJ1-5, with D uncertain. The V gene's germline CDR1 is SGHNT and CDR2 YENEEA. Trimming stripped 5 bases from V and 12 bases from J, with 14 bases between. The CDR3 contains 12 residues.

The V and J genes are TRBV30 and TRBJ2-6; 8 bases map to TRBD1. This CDR3 region has 13 residues. V was clipped by 6 bases and J by 3 bases; unmatched bases: 1. Germline CDR1 GTSNPN, CDR2 SVGIG (reference sequence). CDR3 DNA: TGTGCCTGCGGGACAGGTGGGGCCAACGTCCTGACTTTC. Residues: CACGTGGANVLTF.

This clone was counted only a few times. This chain connects TRBV9 to TRBJ2-1; 12 bases fit TRBD2. Germline V gene data show CDR1 as SGDLS and CDR2 as YYNGEE. This CDR3 is built from 14 residues. The J segment lost 10 bases and the V segment lost 6 bases, leaving 8 bases of the junction unmatched. CDR3 region: CASTLAGGPGEQFF. The DNA of the CDR3 is TGTGCCAGCACCCTAGCGGGGGGGCCGGGGGAGCAGTTCTTC.

The rearrangement links TRBV4-1 to TRBJ2-3; 7 nucleotides match TRBD1. CDR3 length equals 15 residues. Trimming cost V 5 bases and J 0 bases; bases outside gene matches: 5. Germline V CDR1 and CDR2: MGHRA, YSYEKL. The CDR3 DNA sequence: TGCGCCAGCAGCTCCGGGACAGCTAGCACAGATACGCAGTATTTT. The encoded protein is CASSSGTASTDTQYF.